This TCR beta chain was sequenced in a study of cytomegalovirus exposure and HLA in healthy donors. Notes on the study in general: Most TCR beta V segments were productive about 87% or about 30% of the time in an earlier analysis.

PCR amplification relied on 60 Vbeta primers (plus 13 Jbeta primers). Measured with immunoSEQ multiplex PCR; TCRdb has only the in-frame clones, and not every one. The sample records 160,000 or so clones, roughly 75% being singletons. Details on this clone: The antigen is unknown.

The CDR3 consists of 13 residues. Germline V gene data show CDR1 as GTSNPN and CDR2 as SVGIG (reference sequence). The sequencing sample was made of PBMCs. The chain has TRBV30 and TRBJ2-7; possibly TRBD1 for D (5 bases). The TCR sequence derives from a female donor in good health and CMV-seronegative. This chain's CDR3 is CAGASKGLYEQYF. CDR3 DNA: TGTGCAGGGGCCTCGAAGGGCCTCTACGAGCAGTACTTC. The variable domain in full, completed from reference TRBV30 and TRBJ2-7, reads SQTIHQWPATLVQPVGSPLSLECTVEGTSNPNLYWYRQAAGRGLQLLFYSVGIGQISSEVPQNLSASRPQDRQFILSSKKLLLSDSGFYLCAGASKGLYEQYFGPGTRLTVT.